The present entry profiles one TCR beta chain with its context. This clone was counted a few times. Its target antigen remains unknown. Nothing much larger sits one base from this clone, and base qualities are not available. These data originate in a study of CD8+ T cells in alopecia areata (dated by TCRdb to 2016 to 2018). As for the study more broadly: The treated patients took part in an open-label pilot trial in which moderate-to-severe alopecia areata was treated with oral tofacitinib at 5 to 10 mg twice daily. Tofacitinib was given for 6 to 18 months, followed by 6 months of follow-up off drug to assess delayed response and recurrence. In both human patients and the C3H/HeJ mouse model, the study applied high-throughput TCRbeta sequencing to look at T cell clonal expansion in alopecia areata. Scalp tissue and sorted CD4+ and CD8+ peripheral blood T cells from patchy and totalis/universalis alopecia areata patients and from healthy controls were covered by human TCRbeta sequencing. Patients on tofacitinib were biopsied at baseline and after 4 and 24 weeks of treatment, and several of the patients also had a later scalp biopsy. Scalp clonality was compared among normal scalp (n=4), patchy alopecia areata scalp (n=8), and alopecia totalis/universalis scalp (n=8). RNA was obtained with the PAXgene miRNA kit for fixed scalp, the miRNeasy kit for PBMCs, and the RNeasy kit for mouse skin. TCRbeta CDR3 regions were amplified by immunoSEQ multiplex PCR using 35 Vbeta forward and 13 Jbeta reverse primers. What the authors observed across the whole study: Scalp TCR repertoire analysis is complicated because resident alphabeta T cells in normal human skin are also sequenced, whereas mouse skin is dominated by gammadelta T cells. Shared TCR sequences between patients were less evident than in mice, which may be partly attributable to HLA diversity in the patient population. Higher clonality and more expanded CD8+ clones were observed in lesional scalp than in normal scalp, particularly in alopecia totalis/universalis, a finding suggestive of antigenic drive.

The library was built by means of the immunoSEQ multiplex PCR assay. RNA was extracted from all samples and reverse transcribed into cDNA as template for TCR sequencing. First-strand cDNA was synthesized using SuperScript III with a 2:1 mix of oligo-dT and random hexamers. Amplification bias was assessed with a synthetic immune receptor repertoire, and residual bias was removed computationally. Per the authors' processing: Raw reads were preprocessed to remove errors, and CDR3 was defined by IMGT conventions from the conserved cysteine to phenylalanine. Clonality was computed as 1 minus the Shannon entropy, with the entropy normalized by log2 of the number of productive unique TCRs. Whether scalp clones were CD4 or CD8 was inferred by matching scalp TCRbeta sequences against CD4 and CD8 repertoires sorted from blood. Imported from immuneACCESS, the table was reduced by TCRdb to in-frame sequences with V and J called. These copies leave out some clones; in studies compared against another copy, an unresolved V gene accounts for under half, and the cause of the remainder is not known. The D gene and trimming were derived from the DNA, and the V and J assignments and clone size from that table. Counted in this sample were hundreds of thousands of clones; roughly 57% of them appeared once. More than 0.4% of the sample goes to the ten largest clones.

This specimen's time point label, interpreted: baseline before oral tofacitinib. Peripheral blood and lesional scalp punch biopsies were obtained from patients with alopecia areata. PBMCs were isolated by density centrifugation and stained for CD3, CD4 and CD8, after which CD4+ and CD8+ T cells were sorted on a FACSAria. The CDR3 covers 15 residues, taking in both the cysteine and the phenylalanine. Only the CDR3 DNA is retained, 45 bases long and in frame from the first base. CDR1 LGHNA and CDR2 YNFKEQ are derived from the germline V gene. At the junction V is shortened by 1 base and J by 4 bases; bases outside the gene matches: 5.

The sequence was obtained from a human donor with alopecia areata. Material: CD4+ T cells sorted from blood, obtained at week 0. This chain is built from TRBV4-2 and TRBJ2-5; the central 8 bases match TRBD1. The CDR3 reads CASSQGSGGRETQYF. The sequence in DNA is TGTGCCAGCAGCCAAGGTTCAGGGGGCCGAGAGACCCAGTACTTC.